This TCR beta chain came from a study of graft-versus-host responses after intestinal transplantation. In the study overall: Anti-thymocyte globulin induction preceded two to four years of tacrolimus and steroid maintenance in all recipients.

With respect to this clone: No antigen is known for it.

The germline V gene has CDR1 LNHDA and CDR2 SQIVND (reference sequence). CDR3 size: 15 residues. The germline V and J ends were trimmed by 5 bases and 2 bases, with 15 bases remaining between them. Repertoires were generated with immunoSEQ multiplex PCR, while TCRdb's copy carries only in-frame clones and drops some. Of about 110,000 clones listed, around 93% are singletons. Sequenced material: unstimulated CD8+ T cells sorted from spleen or lymph node cells, taken before intestinal transplant. The chain uses TRBV19 and TRBJ1-2; D is uncertain. The receptor's source is a human donor who received an intestinal transplant. The CDR3 DNA is TGTGCCAGTAGTCCTGACCTCCAACAAAACTATGGCTACACCTTC. This sequence encodes CASSPDLQQNYGYTF.